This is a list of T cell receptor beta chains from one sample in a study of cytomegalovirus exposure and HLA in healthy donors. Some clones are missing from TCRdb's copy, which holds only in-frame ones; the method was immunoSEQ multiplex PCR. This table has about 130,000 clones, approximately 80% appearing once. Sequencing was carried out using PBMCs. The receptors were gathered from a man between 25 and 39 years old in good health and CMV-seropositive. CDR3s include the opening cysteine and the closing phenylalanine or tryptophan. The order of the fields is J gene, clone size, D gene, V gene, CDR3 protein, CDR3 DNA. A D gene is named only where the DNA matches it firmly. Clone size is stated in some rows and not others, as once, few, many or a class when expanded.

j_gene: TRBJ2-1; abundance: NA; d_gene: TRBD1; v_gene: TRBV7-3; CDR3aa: CASSLGQGAPNEQFF; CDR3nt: TGTGCCAGCAGCTTAGGTCAGGGGGCGCCGAATGAGCAGTTCTTC
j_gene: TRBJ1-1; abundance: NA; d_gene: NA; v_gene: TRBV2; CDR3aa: CASSDRWSTEAFF; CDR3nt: TGTGCCAGCAGTGATAGGTGGAGCACTGAAGCTTTCTTT
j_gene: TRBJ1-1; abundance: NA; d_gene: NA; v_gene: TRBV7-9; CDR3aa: CASSPAPYQGTEAFF; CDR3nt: TGTGCCAGCAGCCCGGCCCCTTATCAGGGGACTGAAGCTTTCTTT
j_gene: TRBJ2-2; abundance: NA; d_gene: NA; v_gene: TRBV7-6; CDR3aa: CASSSSRLLNTGELFF; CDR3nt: TGTGCCAGCAGCTCCTCCCGACTCCTGAACACCGGGGAGCTGTTTTTT
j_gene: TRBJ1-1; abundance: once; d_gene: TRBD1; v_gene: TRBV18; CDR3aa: CASSHRGRDTEAFF; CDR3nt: TGTGCCAGCTCACACAGGGGGCGGGACACTGAAGCTTTCTTT
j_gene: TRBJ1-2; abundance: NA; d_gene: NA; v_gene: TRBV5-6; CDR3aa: CASSYRIGGYTF; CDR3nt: TGTGCCAGCAGTTACAGGATTGGGGGCTACACCTTC
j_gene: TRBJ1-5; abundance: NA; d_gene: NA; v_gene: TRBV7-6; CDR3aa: CASSEAEGMQPQHF; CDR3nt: TGTGCCAGCTCCGAGGCGGAGGGTATGCAGCCCCAGCATTTT
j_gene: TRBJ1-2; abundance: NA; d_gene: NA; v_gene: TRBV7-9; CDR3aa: CASSFAGGTHGYTF; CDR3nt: TGTGCCAGCAGCTTTGCAGGTGGGACTCATGGCTACACCTTC
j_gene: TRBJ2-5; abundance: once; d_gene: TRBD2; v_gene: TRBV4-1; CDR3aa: CASSQMSSGGETQYF; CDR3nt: TGCGCCAGCAGCCAAATGTCTAGCGGGGGAGAGACCCAGTACTTC
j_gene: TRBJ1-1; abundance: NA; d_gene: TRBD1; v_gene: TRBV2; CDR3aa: CASDRVGTEAFF; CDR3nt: TGTGCCAGCGACAGGGTTGGAACTGAAGCTTTCTTT
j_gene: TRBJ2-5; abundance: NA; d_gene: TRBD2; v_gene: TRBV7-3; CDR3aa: CASSLSGGRETQYF; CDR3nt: TGTGCCAGCAGCTTATCCGGCGGGAGGGAGACCCAGTACTTC
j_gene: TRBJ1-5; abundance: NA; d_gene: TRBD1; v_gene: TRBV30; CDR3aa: CAWRAGTGGNQPQHF; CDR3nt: TGTGCCTGGAGGGCCGGGACAGGGGGCAATCAGCCCCAGCATTTT
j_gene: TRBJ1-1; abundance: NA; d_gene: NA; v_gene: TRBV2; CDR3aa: CASRGGRVAWDTEAFF; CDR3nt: TGTGCCAGCAGAGGCGGCAGGGTGGCGTGGGACACTGAAGCTTTCTTT
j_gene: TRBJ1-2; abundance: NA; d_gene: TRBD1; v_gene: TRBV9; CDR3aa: CASSRIPGQGYGYTF; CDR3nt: TGTGCCAGCAGCCGAATACCGGGACAGGGATATGGCTACACCTTC
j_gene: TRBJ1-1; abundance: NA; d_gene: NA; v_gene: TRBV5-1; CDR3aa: CASSLDREGKAFF; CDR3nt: TGCGCCAGCAGCTTGGACAGGGAAGGGAAAGCTTTCTTT
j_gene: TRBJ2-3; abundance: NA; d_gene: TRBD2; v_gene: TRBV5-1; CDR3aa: CASSPGTSGGHTQYF; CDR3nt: TGCGCCAGCAGCCCCGGGACTAGCGGGGGCCATACGCAGTATTTT
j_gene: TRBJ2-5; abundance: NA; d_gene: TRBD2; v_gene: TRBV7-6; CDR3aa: CASSLAPSGGGGETQYF; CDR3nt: TGTGCCAGCAGCTTAGCCCCTAGCGGGGGCGGGGGGGAGACCCAGTACTTC
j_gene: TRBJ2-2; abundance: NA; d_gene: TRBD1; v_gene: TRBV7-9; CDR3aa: CASRSRTGGSTGELFF; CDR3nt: TGTGCCAGCAGGAGCCGGACAGGGGGCTCCACCGGGGAGCTGTTTTTT
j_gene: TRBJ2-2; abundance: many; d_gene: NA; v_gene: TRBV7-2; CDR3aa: CASSFDSNTGELFF; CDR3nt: TGTGCCAGCAGCTTCGACAGCAACACCGGGGAGCTGTTTTTT
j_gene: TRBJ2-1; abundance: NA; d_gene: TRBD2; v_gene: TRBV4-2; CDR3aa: CASSLGEGFSYNEQFF; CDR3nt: TGTGCCAGCAGCCTGGGGGAGGGCTTCTCCTACAATGAGCAGTTCTTC
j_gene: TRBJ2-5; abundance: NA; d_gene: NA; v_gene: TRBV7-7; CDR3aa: CASSLGPGETQYF; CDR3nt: TGTGCCAGCAGCTTAGGCCCAGGAGAGACCCAGTACTTC
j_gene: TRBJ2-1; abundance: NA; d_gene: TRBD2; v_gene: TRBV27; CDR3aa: CASRTTSGAINEQFF; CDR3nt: TGTGCCAGCAGGACGACTAGCGGGGCGATAAATGAGCAGTTCTTC
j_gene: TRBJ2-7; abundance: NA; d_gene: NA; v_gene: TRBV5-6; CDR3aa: CASSHGLGTYEQYF; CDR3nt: TGTGCCAGCAGCCACGGACTGGGCACGTACGAGCAGTACTTC
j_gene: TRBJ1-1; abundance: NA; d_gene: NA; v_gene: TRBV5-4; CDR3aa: CASSVQGGTEAFF; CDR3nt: TGTGCCAGCAGCGTACAGGGTGGCACTGAAGCTTTCTTT
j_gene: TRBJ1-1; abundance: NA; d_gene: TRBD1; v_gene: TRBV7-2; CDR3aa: CASSFTGGTEAFF; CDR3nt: TGTGCCAGCAGCTTTACAGGGGGAACTGAAGCTTTCTTT
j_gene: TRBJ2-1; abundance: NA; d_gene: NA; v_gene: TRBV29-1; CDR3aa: CSVPMGGEQFF; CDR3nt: TGCAGCGTTCCCATGGGGGGTGAGCAGTTCTTC
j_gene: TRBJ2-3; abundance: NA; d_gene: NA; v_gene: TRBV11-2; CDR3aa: CASSIPATGGTDTQYF; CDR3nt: TGTGCCAGCAGCATTCCGGCGACGGGTGGCACAGATACGCAGTATTTT
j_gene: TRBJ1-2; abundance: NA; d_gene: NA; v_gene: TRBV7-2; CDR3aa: CASSPDSLNYGYTF; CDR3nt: TGTGCCAGCAGCCCTGACAGTCTTAACTATGGCTACACCTTC
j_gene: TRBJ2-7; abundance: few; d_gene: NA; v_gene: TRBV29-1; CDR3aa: CSVEDGSDTQYF; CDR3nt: TGCAGCGTTGAAGATGGCTCGGACACCCAGTACTTC
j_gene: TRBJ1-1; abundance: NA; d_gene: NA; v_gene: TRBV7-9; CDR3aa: CASSLRDKHTEAFF; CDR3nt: TGTGCCAGCAGCCTCCGGGACAAACACACTGAAGCTTTCTTT
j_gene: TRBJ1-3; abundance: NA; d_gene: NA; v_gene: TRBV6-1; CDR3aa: CASVGGSGNTIYF; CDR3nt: TGTGCCAGCGTGGGGGGATCTGGAAACACCATATATTTT
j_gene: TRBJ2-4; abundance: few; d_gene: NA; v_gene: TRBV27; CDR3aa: CASSGTKNIQYF; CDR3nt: TGTGCCAGTTCAGGGACAAAAAACATTCAGTACTTC
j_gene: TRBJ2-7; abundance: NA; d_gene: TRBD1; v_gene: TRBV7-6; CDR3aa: CASSWTGGTYEQYF; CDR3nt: TGTGCCAGCAGCTGGACAGGTGGAACCTACGAGCAGTACTTC
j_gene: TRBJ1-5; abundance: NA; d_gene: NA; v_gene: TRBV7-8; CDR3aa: CASSLRENQPQHF; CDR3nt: TGTGCCAGCAGCTTAAGAGAGAATCAGCCCCAGCATTTT
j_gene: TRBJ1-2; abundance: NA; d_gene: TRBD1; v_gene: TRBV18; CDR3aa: CASSDGTALYGYTF; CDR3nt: TGTGCCAGCTCAGACGGGACAGCTCTTTATGGCTACACCTTC
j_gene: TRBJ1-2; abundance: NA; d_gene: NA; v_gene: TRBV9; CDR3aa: CASSVGGGYGYTF; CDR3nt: TGTGCCAGCAGCGTAGGGGGAGGTTATGGCTACACCTTC
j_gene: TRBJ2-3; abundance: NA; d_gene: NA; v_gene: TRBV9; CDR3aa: CASSVAGGDTQYF; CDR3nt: TGTGCCAGCAGCGTAGCTGGGGGGGATACGCAGTATTTT
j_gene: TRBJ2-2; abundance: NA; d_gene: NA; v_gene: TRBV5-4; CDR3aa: CASSPQQVSNTGELFF; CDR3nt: TGTGCCAGCAGCCCCCAACAGGTCTCGAACACCGGGGAGCTGTTTTTT
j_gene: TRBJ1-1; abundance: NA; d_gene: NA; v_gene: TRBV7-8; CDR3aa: CASSAQAASEAFF; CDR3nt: TGTGCCAGCAGCGCGCAAGCCGCATCTGAAGCTTTCTTT
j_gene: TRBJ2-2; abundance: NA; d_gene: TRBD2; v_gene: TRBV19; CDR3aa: CASSAPPGTSGSRLIHTGELFF; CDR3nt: TGTGCCAGTAGTGCTCCCCCCGGGACTAGCGGGAGTCGTTTGATTCATACCGGGGAGCTGTTTTTT